A selection of T cell receptor beta chains follows, all from one sample in a study of cytomegalovirus exposure and HLA in healthy donors. Produced via immunoSEQ multiplex PCR; TCRdb's table is partial and in-frame only. The data hold around 200,000 clones, with around 83% observed a single time. Sample: PBMCs. These receptors all stem from a man over 45 in good health and CMV-seronegative. CDR3s include the opening cysteine and the closing phenylalanine or tryptophan. D genes are given only for firm matches. Part of the rows lack a size; the others show once, few, many or a class for expanded clones.

CDR3,DNA,J,D,size,V
CASSATRGTGELFF,TGTGCCAGCAGTGCAACCCGGGGCACCGGGGAGCTGTTTTTT,TRBJ2-2,-,-,TRBV6-1
CANSLGTFYSNQPQHF,TGTGCCAATTCGCTTGGGACTTTTTATAGCAATCAGCCCCAGCATTTT,TRBJ1-5,-,-,TRBV11-3
CASRSNPGKTDTQYF,TGTGCCAGCAGATCAAATCCGGGGAAGACAGATACGCAGTATTTT,TRBJ2-3,-,-,TRBV7-8
CASKLTGSYGYTF,TGTGCCAGCAAGTTGACAGGGAGCTATGGCTACACCTTC,TRBJ1-2,TRBD1,-,TRBV6-1
CASRAGVPEWEAFF,TGTGCCAGCCGGGCAGGGGTCCCTGAATGGGAAGCTTTCTTT,TRBJ1-1,-,once,TRBV6-5
CAISRALYNSPLHF,TGTGCCATCTCGCGGGCCCTCTATAATTCCCCCCTCCACTTT,TRBJ1-6,-,-,TRBV6-1
CASSLVAVDSGQPQHF,TGTGCCAGCAGCTTGGTGGCGGTGGACTCTGGTCAGCCCCAGCATTTT,TRBJ1-5,-,few,TRBV5-5
CASSLSGTSRDTQYF,TGTGCCAGCAGCCTTTCCGGGACTAGCAGAGATACGCAGTATTTT,TRBJ2-3,TRBD2,-,TRBV11-3
CASSLWRGTEQYF,TGTGCCAGCAGCTTGTGGCGGGGAACCGAGCAGTACTTC,TRBJ2-7,-,-,TRBV5-8
CASHTGAVSYEQYF,TGTGCCAGCCACACAGGAGCTGTATCCTACGAGCAGTACTTC,TRBJ2-7,-,-,TRBV6-6
CASSPHTGVGPQHF,TGTGCCAGCAGTCCCCATACAGGGGTGGGGCCCCAGCATTTT,TRBJ1-5,TRBD1,-,TRBV28
CASSLQGAGGETQYF,TGCGCCAGCAGCTTGCAGGGGGCCGGCGGGGAGACCCAGTACTTC,TRBJ2-5,TRBD1,-,TRBV5-1
CASSLPGTIETQYF,TGTGCCAGCAGCTTACCCGGGACTATAGAGACCCAGTACTTC,TRBJ2-5,TRBD2,-,TRBV7-9
CASSERLRSPYEQYF,TGCGCCAGCAGTGAGCGGTTACGTTCCCCCTACGAGCAGTACTTC,TRBJ2-7,-,-,TRBV10-1
CAWTRTGIWGEQYF,TGTGCCTGGACCCGGACAGGGATTTGGGGGGAGCAGTACTTC,TRBJ2-7,TRBD1,-,TRBV30
CASSLRGRGQGKSTSSYEQYF,TGTGCCAGCAGCTTAAGAGGTAGAGGACAGGGAAAAAGCACCAGCTCCTACGAGCAGTACTTC,TRBJ2-7,TRBD1,-,TRBV7-3
CASSAWRASYNSPLHF,TGTGCCAGCAGTGCTTGGAGGGCGTCCTATAATTCCCCCCTCCACTTT,TRBJ1-6,-,-,TRBV6-1
CASARTGSNQPQHF,TGTGCCAGTGCCCGGACAGGGAGCAATCAGCCCCAGCATTTT,TRBJ1-5,TRBD1,-,TRBV19
CASSVSGTGKGYTF,TGTGCCAGCAGCGTATCCGGGACAGGGAAGGGCTACACCTTC,TRBJ1-2,TRBD1,-,TRBV9
CASRLQGNSPLHF,TGCGCCAGCAGACTACAGGGGAATTCACCCCTCCACTTT,TRBJ1-6,TRBD1,-,TRBV5-1
CASSQALALSTDTQYF,TGCGCCAGCAGCCAAGCACTAGCGCTTAGCACAGATACGCAGTATTTT,TRBJ2-3,TRBD2,-,TRBV4-3
CASSPRDQQYF,TGTGCCAGCAGTCCTCGGGATCAGCAGTACTTC,TRBJ2-7,-,-,TRBV6-5
CASSLHNRVANSPLHF,TGTGCCAGCAGCTTACATAACAGGGTGGCAAATTCACCCCTCCACTTT,TRBJ1-6,-,-,TRBV7-9
CASSSGQAGTGELFF,TGTGCCAGCTCATCCGGACAGGCGGGCACCGGGGAGCTGTTTTTT,TRBJ2-2,TRBD1,-,TRBV18
CASSWAGGDEQFF,TGTGCCAGCAGCTGGGCGGGAGGGGATGAGCAGTTCTTC,TRBJ2-1,TRBD2,few,TRBV7-9
CASSLSGRAETQYF,TGTGCCAGCAGCTTGAGTGGCAGGGCAGAGACCCAGTACTTC,TRBJ2-5,-,-,TRBV7-2
CASSLSIQDREDF,TGTGCCAGCAGCTTAAGTATACAGGACCGCGAGGACTTC,TRBJ2-7,-,-,TRBV7-8
CASSDRLATHEQYF,TGTGCCAGCAGCGACCGACTAGCGACCCACGAGCAGTACTTC,TRBJ2-7,TRBD2,-,TRBV11-1
CSVQETASETQYF,TGCAGCGTCCAAGAGACAGCGTCGGAGACCCAGTACTTC,TRBJ2-5,-,-,TRBV29-1
CASSLKEGGYEQFF,TGTGCCAGCAGCTTAAAAGAGGGAGGATATGAGCAGTTCTTC,TRBJ2-1,-,-,TRBV7-2
CSSARRGGTQETQYF,TGTTCCAGCGCCCGGCGGGGGGGAACCCAAGAGACCCAGTACTTC,TRBJ2-5,TRBD2,-,TRBV7-9
CASTPRGGNTEAFF,TGTGCCAGCACACCCCGCGGGGGGAACACTGAAGCTTTCTTT,TRBJ1-1,-,-,TRBV7-9
CASSGMGQTTRIEQYF,TGTGCCAGCAGCGGTATGGGACAGACGACCAGGATCGAGCAGTACTTC,TRBJ2-7,TRBD1,-,TRBV7-9
CASSQVGGDGEKLFF,TGCGCCAGCAGCCAAGTCGGAGGGGACGGGGAAAAACTGTTTTTT,TRBJ1-4,-,-,TRBV4-3
CASSRPSPGSYGYTF,TGTGCCAGCAGCCGTCCATCCCCGGGATCCTATGGCTACACCTTC,TRBJ1-2,-,-,TRBV16
CASSPTLGTRNNEQFF,TGTGCCAGCTCACCTACGCTTGGGACTAGGAACAATGAGCAGTTCTTC,TRBJ2-1,TRBD2,-,TRBV18
CASSFRGASFYEAFF,TGTGCCAGCAGCTTCCGGGGGGCCTCCTTCTATGAAGCTTTCTTT,TRBJ1-1,-,-,TRBV7-2
CASSQDITYSGNTIYF,TGCGCCAGCAGCCAAGATATAACCTACTCTGGAAACACCATATATTTT,TRBJ1-3,-,few,TRBV4-1
CASSPGVWNEQFF,TGTGCCAGCAGCCCCGGAGTCTGGAATGAGCAGTTCTTC,TRBJ2-1,-,-,TRBV7-2
CASSMGQGEQPQHF,TGTGCCAGTAGTATGGGCCAGGGGGAACAGCCCCAGCATTTT,TRBJ1-5,TRBD1,once,TRBV19
CASSYGGLDVGWQYF,TGCGCCAGCAGCTATGGAGGGCTAGACGTGGGGTGGCAGTACTTC,TRBJ2-7,-,few,TRBV5-1
CSSSLDRQPQHF,TGTTCCAGCAGCTTAGATCGTCAGCCCCAGCATTTT,TRBJ1-5,-,-,TRBV7-9
CASSPGTGAINTEAFF,TGTGCCAGCTCACCAGGGACAGGGGCCATCAACACTGAAGCTTTCTTT,TRBJ1-1,TRBD1,-,TRBV18
CASSKKVRSGRASYNEQFF,TGTGCCAGCTCGAAGAAAGTGAGGAGCGGGAGGGCCAGTTACAATGAGCAGTTCTTC,TRBJ2-1,TRBD2,-,TRBV7-3
CASSQDLQGSNYGYTF,TGTGCCAGCAGCCAAGATTTACAGGGAAGCAACTATGGCTACACCTTC,TRBJ1-2,-,-,TRBV4-2
CASSEFTGGAEAFF,TGTGCCAGCAGTGAGTTCACGGGGGGCGCTGAAGCTTTCTTT,TRBJ1-1,-,-,TRBV2
CASSTNRYGRLREQYF,TGTGCCAGTAGTACGAACCGGTATGGGAGATTAAGGGAGCAGTACTTC,TRBJ2-7,-,-,TRBV19
CASSPTGGQDSPLHF,TGTGCCAGCAGTCCCACAGGGGGACAGGATTCACCCCTCCACTTT,TRBJ1-6,TRBD1,few,TRBV6-6
CASSWYRDSGNTYNSPLHF,TGTGCCAGTAGTTGGTACAGGGATTCTGGTAACACCTATAATTCACCCCTCCACTTT,TRBJ1-6,-,-,TRBV19
CASSLRTGDRQPQHF,TGTGCCAGCAGCTTGAGGACAGGGGATCGTCAGCCCCAGCATTTT,TRBJ1-5,TRBD1,-,TRBV7-2
CASSPGQGNTEAFF,TGTGCCAGCTCACCAGGACAGGGTAACACTGAAGCTTTCTTT,TRBJ1-1,TRBD1,-,TRBV18
CATRQDFANTGELFF,TGTGCCACGAGACAGGACTTCGCGAACACCGGGGAGCTGTTTTTT,TRBJ2-2,-,-,TRBV6-1
CASGNTHRGGNTEAFF,TGCGCCAGCGGAAATACTCACAGGGGAGGGAACACTGAAGCTTTCTTT,TRBJ1-1,TRBD1,-,TRBV5-1